These 11 T cell receptor beta chains came from one sample sequenced in a study of blood T cells in healthy people across ages (dated by TCRdb to between 2014 and 2017). The library was generated by 5' RACE. The sequencer was an Illumina HiSeq 2500. A second PCR of about 7 to 12 cycles was run with a J-beta primer mix and a sample-barcoded 5' primer. TCRdb trimmed public reads at Q25 via fastp, called clones via MiXCR and kept in-frame beta chains. Every CDR3 protein is listed once, alongside the most common genes and DNA of its rows. This sample lists approximately 960,000 distinct CDR3 sequences; 25% to 35% were detected once. The ten biggest clones cover roughly 10% of the sample. These same data were also listed under a study on T cells of mothers and their children.

Sequenced material: blood. The source of these receptors is a woman aged 40 to 55 in good health.

The J gene is TRBJ1-6, the V gene TRBV28, with 9 bases lining up with TRBD1. V dropped 4 bases and J dropped 3; count of bases not matched to a gene: 7. The germline V gene encodes CDR1 MDHEN and CDR2 SYDVKM. This CDR3 spans 17 amino acids. CDR3 sequence: CASSSQGASGYNSPLHF. DNA for the CDR3: TGTGCCAGCAGTTCACAGGGGGCTTCAGGCTATAATTCACCCCTCCACTTT.

At least ten counts were recorded for this clonotype. The chain has TRBV12-3 or TRBV12-4 and TRBJ2-5; D is possibly TRBD1 (6 bases). The CDR3 is made up of 12 amino acids. The germline V and J ends were trimmed by 7 bases and 3 bases, with 9 bases remaining between them. The CDR3 bases are TGTGCCAGCACCGGACAGAAAGAGACCCAGTACTTC. It encodes CASTGQKETQYF.

There are many counts of this clonotype. The V and J genes are TRBV6-2 or TRBV6-3 and TRBJ2-6; the D gene is possibly TRBD1 (6 bases). This CDR3 spans 17 amino acids. Germline values: CDR1 MNHEY, CDR2 SVGEGT. Deletions cut 6 bases from V and 3 bases from J, with 18 bases between. The CDR3 region has the DNA TGTGCCAGCAGCCCAAAGTCCCACAGGGTTGGGGCCAACGTCCTGACTTTC. Its protein is CASSPKSHRVGANVLTF.

This clonotype appeared a single time. V is TRBV7-2 and J is TRBJ1-5, with 10 bases aligning to TRBD1. Trimming took 4 bases from V and 6 from J; bases not matched to a gene: 12. CDR3 length: 17 amino acids. Germline V gene data show CDR1 as SGHTA and CDR2 as FQGNSA. CDR3 sequence (DNA): TGTGCCAGCAGCTCATCCCGAGGGACAGGGGACCGTCAGCCCCAGCATTTT. Amino acids: CASSSSRGTGDRQPQHF.

The rearrangement links TRBV5-1 to TRBJ2-7; TRBD2 is a possible D gene (5 bases). The DNA end is a closer match to TRBJ2-5, so the J assignment may be wrong. This CDR3 comprises 16 residues. Germline CDR1 and CDR2: SGHRS and YFSETQ. Here the CDR3 reads CASSLEGVLGSETQYF. In DNA, the CDR3 is TGCGCCAGCAGCTTGGAGGGCGTACTAGGGAGTGAGACCCAGTACTTC.

As regards this clonotype: A much larger clonotype is one base distant, so this may be a read error. The V and J genes are TRBV12-3 or TRBV12-4 and TRBJ2-3; TRBD2 matches at 13 bases. The length of the CDR3 is 16 residues. The CDR3 coding sequence is TGTGCCAGCAGACTAGCGGGGGGGCGGACGACAGATGCGCAGTATTTT. It specifies CASRLAGGRTTDAQYF.

This clonotype occurred a few times. The rearrangement joins TRBV12-3 or TRBV12-4 to TRBJ1-3; TRBD1 agrees at 7 bases. The CDR3 spans 13 residues. The junction had 5 bases not matched to a gene; V was cut back by 6 bases and J by 6 bases. CDR3 bases: TGTGCCAGCAGGTCAGGGGGTCTAAACACCATATATTTT. The encoded protein is CASRSGGLNTIYF.

The chain joins TRBV27 to TRBJ2-2; D is undetermined. Germline V gene lookup returns CDR1 MNHEY and CDR2 SMNVEV (reference sequence). The CDR3 totals 12 residues. Between the trimmed V and J ends, which lost 5 bases and 2 bases, there was a span of 3 bases. The CDR3 reads CASSKNTGELFF. In nucleotides, the CDR3 is TGTGCCAGCAGTAAAAACACCGGGGAGCTGTTTTTT.

CDR3 loop: CSAQWTGKTQYF. The CDR3 DNA follows: TGCAGTGCCCAATGGACAGGGAAGACCCAGTACTTC. This sequence joins TRBV20-1 and TRBJ2-5; 8 bases are shared with TRBD1. The CDR3 extends over 12 amino acids. The V gene end was trimmed by 6 bases and the J gene end by 6 bases; junction bases not matched to a gene: 6. The germline V gene has CDR1 DFQATT and CDR2 SNEGSKA (reference sequence).

This clonotype was found many times. The gene calls are TRBV18 and TRBJ2-5, with 8 bases fitting TRBD1. V lost 3 bases, J lost 11 bases, and 11 bases stayed unmatched. CDR3 length: 14 residues. Germline V CDR1 and CDR2: KGHSH, LQKENI. DNA for the CDR3: TGTGCCAGCTCACCGGCGGCAGGGGGCATTGAGCAGTACTTC. It encodes CASSPAAGGIEQYF.

In this sample, this clonotype turned up once. The chain joins TRBV29-1 to TRBJ1-2; D might be TRBD1 (6 bases). The CDR3 has 13 residues. Trimming cost V 5 bases and J 7 bases, with 17 bases left between them. Germline V gene data show CDR1 as SQVTM and CDR2 as ANQGSEA. In DNA, the CDR3 is TGCAGCGTTTCACAGGGCAGTGGTGGTGGCTACACCTTC. Translation gives CSVSQGSGGGYTF.